A single sample is the source of the 10 T cell receptor beta chains below, sequenced in a study of HIV-infected patients and healthy controls. No cell fractionation was done, so the repertoire covers all unsorted peripheral blood T cells. Reverse transcription used 450 to 550 ng RNA and constant-region primers for alpha and beta. Alpha and beta chain libraries were made separately by chain-specific third strand synthesis with multiplexing indices. TCRdb reanalysed the 5' RACE reads using MiXCR and keeps one entry per CDR3 protein. The table lists 13,000 or so distinct CDR3 sequences, more than 8.5% of them singletons. Sequenced sample: blood. The receptors come from an adult in good health.

Of note for this clonotype: A single base separates this from a much larger clone, so it may be a read error. The CDR3 ends on some other residue instead of the conserved phenylalanine or tryptophan, so this is likely a read error. This chain joins TRBV7-2 and TRBJ1-2; D unclear. This CDR3 is built from 13 residues. V was clipped by 5 bases and J by 2 bases, with 9 bases between them. Germline values: CDR1 SGHTA, CDR2 FQGNSA. DNA of the CDR3: TGTGCCAGCAGCATTAGCCAGAACTATGGCTACACCTTA. Translation gives CASSISQNYGYTL.

This clonotype is classed as medium-sized. The CDR3 DNA is TGTGCCAGCAGTTCCGGCCCATACCGTACAGATACGCAGTATTTT. It translates to CASSSGPYRTDTQYF. This sequence joins TRBV27 and TRBJ2-3; D unclear. The CDR3 runs 15 residues. Germline values: CDR1 MNHEY, CDR2 SMNVEV (reference sequence). The V gene lost 4 bases and the J gene lost 3 bases, with 14 bases spanning the gap.

As concerns this clonotype: A much larger clone sits a single nucleotide away, making a read error possible. This chain uses TRBV5-5 with TRBJ2-3; TRBD1 matches 8 bases. Germline V gene data show CDR1 as SGHKS and CDR2 as YYEKEE (reference sequence). CDR3 length equals 16 residues. The DNA for the CDR3 is TGTGCCACCAGCTTGGGACCGGGACAGGGCACAGATACGCAGTATTTT. Amino acids: CATSLGPGQGTDTQYF.

The chain is built from TRBV5-1 and TRBJ1-1; no clear D gene. CDR1 SGHRS and CDR2 YFSETQ come from the germline V gene. The V end lost 4 bases, the J end lost 11 bases, and 18 bases lay between the germline ends. The CDR3 length is 13 residues. The CDR3, as DNA: TGCGCCAGCAGCCAACGGCGGGAGCTGGGCGCTTTCTTT. This encodes CASSQRRELGAFF.

This clonotype is medium-sized in the sample. V usage is TRBV6-2 or TRBV6-3 and J usage is TRBJ2-7; TRBD1 aligns across 9 bases. The CDR3 spans 14 residues. V lost 1 base to trimming and J lost 4 bases; unmatched junction nucleotides: 2. Germline V lookup: CDR1 MNHEY, CDR2 SVGEGT. The CDR3 sequence is CASSYYGTGYEQYF. The CDR3 DNA reads TGTGCCAGCAGTTACTATGGGACAGGGTACGAGCAGTACTTC.

This clonotype was observed once. This may arise from a read error, as a much more abundant clone is one base away. V gene TRBV24-1 combines with J gene TRBJ2-1; a weak D match, TRBD2 (6 bases). The CDR3 contains 19 residues. V lost 2 bases and J lost 5, with 24 bases in between. Germline values: CDR1 KGHDR, CDR2 SFDVKD. The CDR3 is CATSDSSWREVRGNNEQFF. The CDR3, as DNA: TGTGCCACCAGTGATTCCTCTTGGCGGGAAGTTAGGGGAAACAATGAGCAGTTCTTC.

This clonotype is medium-sized in the sample. The rearrangement joins TRBV20-1 to TRBJ1-5; D may be TRBD1 (5 bases). Germline V gene lookup returns CDR1 DFQATT and CDR2 SNEGSKA (reference sequence). The CDR3 is 13 residues long. V was shortened by 5 bases and J by 4 bases, with 12 bases between the two germline ends. CDR3 protein: CSALNEGNQPQHF. CDR3 nucleotides: TGCAGTGCTCTAAATGAGGGGAATCAGCCCCAGCATTTT.

A few counts support this clonotype. The CDR3 loop is CSASGRDKGGYEQYF. The CDR3 region has the DNA TGCAGTGCTAGTGGCCGGGACAAGGGGGGCTACGAGCAGTACTTC. The chain uses TRBV20-1 and TRBJ2-7, with D possibly called TRBD1 or TRBD2 (6 bases each). Germline V CDR1 and CDR2: DFQATT, SNEGSKA (reference sequence). V lost 3 bases and J 3 bases, leaving 18 bases between the germline ends. The CDR3 runs to 15 residues.

At least ten counts were recorded for this clonotype. The chain has TRBV7-9 and TRBJ1-4, with a tentative D call TRBD1 (5 bases). Germline assignment: CDR1 SEHNR and CDR2 FQNEAQ (reference sequence). V lost 3 bases and J lost 4, with 12 bases in between. CDR3 size: 15 residues. The CDR3 loop reads CASSFWSGLNEKLFF. The CDR3 DNA sequence: TGTGCCAGCAGCTTTTGGTCAGGGCTTAATGAAAAACTGTTTTTT.

This clonotype was counted ten times or more. The chain has TRBV5-4 and TRBJ2-3; D call uncertain. Germline V gives CDR1 SGHNT, CDR2 YYREEE (reference sequence). The CDR3 loop spans 15 amino acids. The V gene lost 0 bases and the J gene lost 3 bases, with 11 bases spanning the gap. Written as DNA, the CDR3 is TGTGCCAGCAGCTTGGCCGGGCCGAGAACAGATACGCAGTATTTT. It specifies CASSLAGPRTDTQYF.